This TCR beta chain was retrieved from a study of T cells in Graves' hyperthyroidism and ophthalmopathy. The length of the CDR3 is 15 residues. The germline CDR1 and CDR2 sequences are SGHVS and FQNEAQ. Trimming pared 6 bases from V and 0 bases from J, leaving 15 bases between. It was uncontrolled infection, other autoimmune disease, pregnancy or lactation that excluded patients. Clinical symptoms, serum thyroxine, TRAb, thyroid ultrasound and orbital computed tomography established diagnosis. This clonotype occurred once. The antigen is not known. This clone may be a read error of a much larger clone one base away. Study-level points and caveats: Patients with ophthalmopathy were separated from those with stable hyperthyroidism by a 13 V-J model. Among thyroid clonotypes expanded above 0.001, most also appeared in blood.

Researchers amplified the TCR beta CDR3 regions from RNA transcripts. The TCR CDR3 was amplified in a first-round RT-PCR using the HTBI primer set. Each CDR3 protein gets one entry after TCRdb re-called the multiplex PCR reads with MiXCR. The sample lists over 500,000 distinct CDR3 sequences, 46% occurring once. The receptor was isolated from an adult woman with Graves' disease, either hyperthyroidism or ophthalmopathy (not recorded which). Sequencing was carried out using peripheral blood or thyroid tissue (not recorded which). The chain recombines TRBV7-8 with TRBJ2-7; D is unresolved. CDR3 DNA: TGTGCCAGCAGTGAAGCGCTCGGGTCCTCCTACGAGCAGTACTTC. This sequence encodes CASSEALGSSYEQYF.